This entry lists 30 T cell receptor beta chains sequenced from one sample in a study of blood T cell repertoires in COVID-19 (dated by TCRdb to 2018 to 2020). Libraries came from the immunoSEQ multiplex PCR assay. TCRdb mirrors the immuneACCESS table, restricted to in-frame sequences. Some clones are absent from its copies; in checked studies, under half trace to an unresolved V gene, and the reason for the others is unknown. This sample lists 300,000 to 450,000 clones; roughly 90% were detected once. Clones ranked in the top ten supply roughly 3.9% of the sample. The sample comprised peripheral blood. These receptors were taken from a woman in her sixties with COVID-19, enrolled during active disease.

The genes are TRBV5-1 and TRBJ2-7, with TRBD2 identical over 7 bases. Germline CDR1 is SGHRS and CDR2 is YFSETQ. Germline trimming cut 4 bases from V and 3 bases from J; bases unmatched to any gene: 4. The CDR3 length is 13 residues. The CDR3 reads CASSAGLGYEQYF. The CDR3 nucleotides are TGCGCCAGCAGCGCCGGACTAGGCTACGAGCAGTACTTC.

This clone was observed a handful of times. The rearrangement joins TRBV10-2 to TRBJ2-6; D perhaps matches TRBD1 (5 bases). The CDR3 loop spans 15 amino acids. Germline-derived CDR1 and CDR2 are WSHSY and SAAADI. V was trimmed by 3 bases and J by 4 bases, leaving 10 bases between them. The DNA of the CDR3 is TGCGCCAGCAGTGAAACCAGGGCCGGGGCCAACGTCCTGACTTTC. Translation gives CASSETRAGANVLTF.

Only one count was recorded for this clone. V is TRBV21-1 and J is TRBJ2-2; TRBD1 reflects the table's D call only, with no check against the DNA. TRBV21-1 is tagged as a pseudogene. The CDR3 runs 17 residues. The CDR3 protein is CASSTGGSRANTGELFF. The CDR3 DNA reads TGTGCCAGCAGCACTGGTGGTTCCAGGGCGAACACCGGGGAGCTGTTTTTT.

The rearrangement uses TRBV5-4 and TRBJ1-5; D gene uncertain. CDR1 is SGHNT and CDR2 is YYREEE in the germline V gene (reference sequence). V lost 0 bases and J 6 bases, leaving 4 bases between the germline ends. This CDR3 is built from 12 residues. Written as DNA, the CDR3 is TGTGCCAGCAGCTTGGATAGTCAGCCCCAGCATTTT. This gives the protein CASSLDSQPQHF.

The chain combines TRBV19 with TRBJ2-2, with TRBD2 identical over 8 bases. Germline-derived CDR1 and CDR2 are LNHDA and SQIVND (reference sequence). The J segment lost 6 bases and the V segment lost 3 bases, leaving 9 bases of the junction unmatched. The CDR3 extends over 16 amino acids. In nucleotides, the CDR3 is TGTGCCAGTAGTATGACGGCGGGGGGTGGGGCCGGGGAGCTGTTTTTT. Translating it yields CASSMTAGGGAGELFF.

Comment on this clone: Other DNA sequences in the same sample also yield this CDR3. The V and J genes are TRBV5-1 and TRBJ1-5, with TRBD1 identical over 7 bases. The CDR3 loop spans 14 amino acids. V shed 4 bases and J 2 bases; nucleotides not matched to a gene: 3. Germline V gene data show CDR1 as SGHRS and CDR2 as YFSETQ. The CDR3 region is CASSPGTGNQPQHF. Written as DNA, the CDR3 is TGCGCCAGCAGCCCAGGGACAGGCAATCAGCCCCAGCATTTT.

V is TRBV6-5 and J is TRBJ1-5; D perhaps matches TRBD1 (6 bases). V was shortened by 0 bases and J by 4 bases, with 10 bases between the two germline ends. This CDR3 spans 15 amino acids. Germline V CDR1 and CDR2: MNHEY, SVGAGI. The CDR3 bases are TGTGCCAGCAGTTACTCGCAGGGGTGGAATCAGCCCCAGCATTTT. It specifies CASSYSQGWNQPQHF.

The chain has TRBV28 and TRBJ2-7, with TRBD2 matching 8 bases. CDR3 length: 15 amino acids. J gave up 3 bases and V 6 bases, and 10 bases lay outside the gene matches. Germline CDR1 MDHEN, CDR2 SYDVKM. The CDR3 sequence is CASSSGGGPIYEQYF. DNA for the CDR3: TGTGCCAGCAGCTCCGGCGGGGGGCCAATCTACGAGCAGTACTTC.

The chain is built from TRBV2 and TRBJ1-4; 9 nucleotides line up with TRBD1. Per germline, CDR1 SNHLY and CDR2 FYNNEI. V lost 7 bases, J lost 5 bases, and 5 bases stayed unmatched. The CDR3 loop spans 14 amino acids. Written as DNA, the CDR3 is TGTGCCAGCACTAAGGACAGGGGAAATGAAAAACTGTTTTTT. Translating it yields CASTKDRGNEKLFF.

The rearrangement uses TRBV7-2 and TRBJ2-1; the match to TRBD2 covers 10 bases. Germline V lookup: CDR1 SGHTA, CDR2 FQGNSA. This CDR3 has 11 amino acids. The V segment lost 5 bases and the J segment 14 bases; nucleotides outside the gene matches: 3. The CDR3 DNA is TGTGCCAGCAGCACGGGACTAGCGAAGTTCTTC. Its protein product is CASSTGLAKFF. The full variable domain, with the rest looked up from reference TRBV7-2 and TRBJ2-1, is GAGVSQSPSNKVTEKGKDVELRCDPISGHTALYWYRQSLGQGLEFLIYFQGNSAPDKSGLPSDRFSAERTGGSVSTLTIQRTQQEDSAVYLCASSTGLAKFFGPGTRLTVL.

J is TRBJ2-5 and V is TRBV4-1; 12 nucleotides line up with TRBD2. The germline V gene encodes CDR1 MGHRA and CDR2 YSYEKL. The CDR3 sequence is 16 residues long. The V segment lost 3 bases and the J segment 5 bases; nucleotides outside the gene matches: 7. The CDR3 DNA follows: TGCGCCAGCAGCCACACTAGCGGGGGGCCGGGGGAGACCCAGTACTTC. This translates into CASSHTSGGPGETQYF.

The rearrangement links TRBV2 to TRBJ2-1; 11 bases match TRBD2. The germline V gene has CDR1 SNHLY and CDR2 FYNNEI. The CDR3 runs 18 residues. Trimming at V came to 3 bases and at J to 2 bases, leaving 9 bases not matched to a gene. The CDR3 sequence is CASSDSTLSGGAYNEQFF. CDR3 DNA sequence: TGTGCCAGCAGTGATTCCACGCTTAGCGGGGGGGCCTACAATGAGCAGTTCTTC.

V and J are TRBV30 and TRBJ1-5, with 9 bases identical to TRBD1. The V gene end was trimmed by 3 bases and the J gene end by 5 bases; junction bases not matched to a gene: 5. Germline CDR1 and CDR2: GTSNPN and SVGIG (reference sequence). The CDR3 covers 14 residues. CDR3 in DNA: TGTGCCTGGAGGGAAGGGACAGGGCATCAGCCCCAGCATTTT. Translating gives CAWREGTGHQPQHF.

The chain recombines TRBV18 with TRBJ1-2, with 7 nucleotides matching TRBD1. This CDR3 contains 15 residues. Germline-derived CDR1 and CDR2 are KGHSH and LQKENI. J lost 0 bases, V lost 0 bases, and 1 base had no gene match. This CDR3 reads CASSPPTGTNYGYTF. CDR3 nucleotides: TGTGCCAGCTCACCACCGACAGGGACTAACTATGGCTACACCTTC.

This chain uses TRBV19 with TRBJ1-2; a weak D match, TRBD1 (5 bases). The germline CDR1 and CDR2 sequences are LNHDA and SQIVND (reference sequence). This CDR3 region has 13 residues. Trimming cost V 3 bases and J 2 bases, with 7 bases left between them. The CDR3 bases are TGTGCCAGTAGTATGAAGGGGAACTATGGCTACACCTTC. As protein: CASSMKGNYGYTF.

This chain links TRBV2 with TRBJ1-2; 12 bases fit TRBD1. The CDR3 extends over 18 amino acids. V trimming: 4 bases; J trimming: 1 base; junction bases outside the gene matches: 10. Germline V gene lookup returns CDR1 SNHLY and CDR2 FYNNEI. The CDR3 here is CASSGRDRGPNLNYGYTF. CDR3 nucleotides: TGTGCCAGCAGTGGTAGGGACAGGGGGCCTAACCTTAACTATGGCTACACCTTC.

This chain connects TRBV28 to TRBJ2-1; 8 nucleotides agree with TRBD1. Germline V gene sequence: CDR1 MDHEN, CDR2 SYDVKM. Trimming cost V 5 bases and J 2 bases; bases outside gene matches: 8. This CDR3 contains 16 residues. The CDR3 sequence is CASSHPGQGTYNEQFF. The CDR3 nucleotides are TGTGCCAGCAGTCACCCAGGACAGGGCACCTACAATGAGCAGTTCTTC.

The CDR3 DNA follows: TGCGCCAGCAGCACGGACAGGAACAACATTCAGTACTTC. Amino acids: CASSTDRNNIQYF. This chain uses TRBV5-1 with TRBJ2-4, with 7 bases that match TRBD1. The V gene's germline CDR1 is SGHRS and CDR2 YFSETQ. Trimming removed 4 bases from V and 7 bases from J; junction bases left unmatched: 5. The CDR3 is 13 residues long.

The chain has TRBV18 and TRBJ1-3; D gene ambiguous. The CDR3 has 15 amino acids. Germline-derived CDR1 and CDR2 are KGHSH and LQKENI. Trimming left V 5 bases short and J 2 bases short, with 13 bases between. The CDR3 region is CASSTTVVTGNTIYF. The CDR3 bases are TGTGCCAGCTCAACCACAGTTGTTACTGGAAACACCATATATTTT. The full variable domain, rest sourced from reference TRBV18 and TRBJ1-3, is NAGVMQNPRHLVRRRGQEARLRCSPMKGHSHVYWYRQLPEEGLKFMVYLQKENIIDESGMPKERFSAEFPKEGPSILRIQQVVRGDSAAYFCASSTTVVTGNTIYFGEGSWLTVV.

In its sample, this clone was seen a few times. The CDR3 sequence: CASSLNRVGGGNEKLFF. The DNA of the CDR3 is TGTGCCAGCAGTTTAAACAGAGTGGGGGGAGGAAATGAAAAACTGTTTTTT. This rearrangement joins TRBV28 to TRBJ1-4, with D maybe TRBD1 (5 bases). CDR3 length: 17 amino acids. CDR1 and CDR2 from the germline V gene are MDHEN and SYDVKM. The V end lost 2 bases, the J end lost 5 bases, and 18 bases lay between the germline ends.

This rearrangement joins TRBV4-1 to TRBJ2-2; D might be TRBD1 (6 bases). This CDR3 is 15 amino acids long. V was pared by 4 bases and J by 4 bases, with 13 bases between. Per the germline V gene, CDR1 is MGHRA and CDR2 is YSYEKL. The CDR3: CASSLPQGSTGELFF. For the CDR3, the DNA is TGCGCCAGCAGCCTTCCTCAGGGGAGCACCGGGGAGCTGTTTTTT.

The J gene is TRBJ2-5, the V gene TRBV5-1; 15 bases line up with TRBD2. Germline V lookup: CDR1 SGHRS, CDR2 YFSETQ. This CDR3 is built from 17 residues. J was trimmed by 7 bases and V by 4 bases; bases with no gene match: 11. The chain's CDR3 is CASSPGLAGGRIGTQYF. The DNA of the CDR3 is TGCGCCAGCAGCCCAGGACTAGCGGGGGGGCGGATCGGGACCCAGTACTTC.

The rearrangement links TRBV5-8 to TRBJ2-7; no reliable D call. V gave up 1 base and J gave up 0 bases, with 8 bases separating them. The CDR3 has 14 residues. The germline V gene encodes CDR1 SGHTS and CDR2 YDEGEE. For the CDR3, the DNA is TGTGCCAGCAGCTTGTTTCAGGACTCCTACGAGCAGTACTTC. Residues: CASSLFQDSYEQYF.

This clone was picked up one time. CDR3 DNA sequence: TGTGCCAGCATTTGGACAGGGGGCAGTGAAAAACTGTTTTTT. Amino acids: CASIWTGGSEKLFF. The V call is TRBV2, the J call TRBJ1-4; 11 bases are a match to TRBD1. Germline trimming cut 7 bases from V and 7 bases from J; bases unmatched to any gene: 5. The CDR3 has 14 residues. Germline V gives CDR1 SNHLY, CDR2 FYNNEI.

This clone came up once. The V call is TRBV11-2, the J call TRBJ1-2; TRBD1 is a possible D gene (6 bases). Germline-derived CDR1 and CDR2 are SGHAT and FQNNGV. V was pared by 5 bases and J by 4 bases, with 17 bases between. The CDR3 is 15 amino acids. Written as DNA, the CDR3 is TGTGCCAGCAGCACCATCGGTGCAGGGGCCTATGGCTACACCTTC. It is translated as CASSTIGAGAYGYTF.

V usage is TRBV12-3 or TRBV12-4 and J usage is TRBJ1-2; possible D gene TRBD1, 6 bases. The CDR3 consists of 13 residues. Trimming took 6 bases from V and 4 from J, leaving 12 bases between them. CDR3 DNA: TGTGCCAGCAGAGAGACAGGAATCTATGGCTACACCTTC. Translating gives CASRETGIYGYTF.

CDR3 protein: CASSLSSGGGTDTQYF. CDR3 bases: TGCGCCAGCAGCTTATCTAGCGGGGGAGGCACAGATACGCAGTATTTT. The V and J genes are TRBV5-1 and TRBJ2-3; 10 bases map to TRBD2. The CDR3 has 16 amino acids. The V and J ends lost 2 bases and 1 base, in that order; junction bases with no gene match: 4. CDR1 is SGHRS and CDR2 is YFSETQ in the germline V gene.

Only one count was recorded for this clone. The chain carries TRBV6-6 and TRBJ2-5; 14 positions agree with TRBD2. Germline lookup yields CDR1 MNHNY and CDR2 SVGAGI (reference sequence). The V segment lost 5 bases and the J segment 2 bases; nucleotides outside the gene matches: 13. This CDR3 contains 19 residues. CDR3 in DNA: TGTGCCAGCAGTCCGAGTCCGGGACTAGCGGGGGCCCAACAAGAGACCCAGTACTTC. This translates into CASSPSPGLAGAQQETQYF.

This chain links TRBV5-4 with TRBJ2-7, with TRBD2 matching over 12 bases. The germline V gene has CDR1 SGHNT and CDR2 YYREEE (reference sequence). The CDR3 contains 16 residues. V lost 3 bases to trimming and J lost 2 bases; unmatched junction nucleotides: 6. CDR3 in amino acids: CASSSGLAGRTYEQYF. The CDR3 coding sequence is TGTGCCAGCAGCTCTGGACTAGCGGGGCGAACCTACGAGCAGTACTTC.

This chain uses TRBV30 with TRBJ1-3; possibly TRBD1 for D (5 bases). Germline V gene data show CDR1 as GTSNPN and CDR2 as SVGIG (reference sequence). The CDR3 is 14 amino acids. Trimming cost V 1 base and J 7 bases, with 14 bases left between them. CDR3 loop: CAWSGRRTWNTIYF. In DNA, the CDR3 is TGTGCCTGGAGTGGGAGAAGGACATGGAACACCATATATTTT.